This TCR beta chain is drawn from a study of shared clonotypes between healthy human individuals. Whole-study findings and limits: Naive CD4 clonotypes were shared across several donors at around 5%. For sorted subsets, rarefaction showed incomplete sequencing despite large depth.

The method was immunoSEQ multiplex PCR; TCRdb's version includes in-frame clones alone and lacks a portion of them. This table has around 2.1 million clones, just over 90% appearing once. About this clone: Its antigen is currently unknown. The sample contains more than one DNA sequence encoding this CDR3.

Terminally differentiated effector memory CD45RA+ cells were left out of the naive CD8 fraction, which was CD45RO-negative and positively selected for CCR7. This CDR3 contains 13 residues. Germline CDR1 is SGHDN and CDR2 is FVKESK. V was shortened by 2 bases and J by 0 bases, with 2 bases between the two germline ends. The chain has TRBV14 and TRBJ1-5; no definite D call. This TCR was recovered from a man between 18 and 29 years old in good health. Some clones in this sample may be carry-over from other donors' samples. Source material: naive CD8+ T cells from PBMCs. CDR3 region: CASSQYSNQPQHF. The CDR3 nucleotides read TGTGCCAGCAGCCAATATAGCAATCAGCCCCAGCATTTT.